This T cell receptor (beta chain) emerged from a study of cytomegalovirus exposure and HLA in healthy donors. The study's findings and limits: The authors considered a cluster of highly shared sequence variants likely to be a sequencing artifact. Common viral pathogens (according to a later analysis) appeared linked to several of the most significant clusters.

Points on this clone: Its target is not known.

The PCR made use of 60 Vbeta and 13 Jbeta primers. Measured with immunoSEQ multiplex PCR; TCRdb has only the in-frame clones, and not every one. Seen here are about 150,000 clones, roughly four fifths observed once, and the top ten hold around 5.4%. This TCR was sampled from a man aged 25-40 years in good health and CMV-seropositive. Sample: PBMCs.

The CDR3 nucleotides are TGTGCCAGCAGTTCCCTCACCTCAGGGCGGAACACTGAAGCTTTCTTT. As protein: CASSSLTSGRNTEAFF. The rearrangement uses TRBV28 and TRBJ1-1, with a weak D call TRBD1 (5 bases). Trimming pared 4 bases from V and 1 base from J, leaving 16 bases between. Germline values: CDR1 MDHEN, CDR2 SYDVKM. This CDR3 is 16 amino acids long.